The present entry profiles one TCR beta chain with its context. The antigen is unknown. TCRbeta libraries were built with three rounds of nested PCR, modified from ARM-PCR. TCRdb processed the multiplex PCR reads anew with MiXCR; each CDR3 protein has one entry. The table includes 75,000 to 95,000 distinct CDR3 sequences, around 82% detected once. This sample's RNA came from whole unsorted tissue. The normal lung tissue was taken more than 3 cm from the tumor edge. The sample comes from a study of tumor and adjacent non-tumor tissue in lung cancer. The length of the CDR3 is 13 residues. General observations from the study: Significantly higher TCR diversity was found in tumor than normal lung.

This clonotype was sampled from a woman aged 45-65 years with non-small cell lung cancer. Sequenced sample: distant non-tumor lung tissue. V is TRBV12-3 or TRBV12-4 and J is TRBJ1-5, with D unclear. The DNA end is more similar to TRBJ2-3, so the J call may be wrong. CDR3 sequence reads: CASSLDGNQPQYF. The CDR3 DNA reads TGTGCCAGCAGTTTAGATGGCAATCAGCCCCAGTATTTT.